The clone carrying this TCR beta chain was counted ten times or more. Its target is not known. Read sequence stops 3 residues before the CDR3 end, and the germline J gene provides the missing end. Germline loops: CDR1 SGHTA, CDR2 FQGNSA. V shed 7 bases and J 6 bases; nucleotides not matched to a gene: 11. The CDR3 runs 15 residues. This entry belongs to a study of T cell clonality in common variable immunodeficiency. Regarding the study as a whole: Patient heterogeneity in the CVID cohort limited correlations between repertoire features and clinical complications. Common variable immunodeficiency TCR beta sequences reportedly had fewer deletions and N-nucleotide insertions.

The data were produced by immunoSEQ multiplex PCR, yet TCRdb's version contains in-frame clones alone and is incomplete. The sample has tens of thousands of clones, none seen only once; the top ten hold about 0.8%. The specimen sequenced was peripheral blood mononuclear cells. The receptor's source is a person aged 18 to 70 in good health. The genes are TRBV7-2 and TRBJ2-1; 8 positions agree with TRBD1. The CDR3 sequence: CASTETGAGANEQFF. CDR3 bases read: TGTGCCAGCACCGAGACAGGGGCCGGAGCCAATGAG.